This TCR beta chain was documented in a study of Ad26.COV2.S vaccination and SARS-CoV-2 variants. As concerns this clone: What it binds is unknown.

Trimming cost V 0 bases and J 4 bases, with 12 bases left between them. Germline V gene data show CDR1 as GTSNPN and CDR2 as SVGIG (reference sequence). The length of the CDR3 is 14 residues. Study-level points and caveats: People who got the vaccine or the placebo had similar non-spike TCR breadth. Measures of TCR breadth and depth may have fallen short of total T cell responses.

Treatment defined: around 19 received Ad26.COV2.S at low or high dose, single or two shots; roughly five received placebo; per-sample allocation not given. After the first vaccine or placebo injection, samples were drawn on day 63. In Boston, the donor was an adult between 18-55 years of age. In the vaccine, an Ad26 vector expressed the SARS-CoV-2 spike of the Wuhan strain. Assay: immunoSEQ multiplex PCR; the TCRdb copy retains only in-frame clones and omits some. The data contain more than 250,000 clones, approximately 87% of them seen just once; the ten biggest clones take up about 3.1%. The sequences come from peripheral blood, collected in a trial of Ad26.COV2.S vaccine versus placebo. The chain carries TRBV30 and TRBJ2-5; D uncertain. The TCR was taken from a person aged 18-65 years who received the Ad26.COV2.S COVID-19 vaccine or a placebo. CDR3 sequence reads: CAWSVSGVGETQYF. In DNA form, the CDR3 reads TGTGCCTGGAGTGTGTCTGGGGTCGGAGAGACCCAGTACTTC.